This T cell receptor (beta chain) is from a study of blood T cell repertoires in COVID-19. The CDR3 extends over 11 amino acids. Trimming took off 6 bases at V and 11 bases at J, with 13 bases between the two ends. Germline V gene lookup returns CDR1 LNHDA and CDR2 SQIVND (reference sequence). Repertoires were generated with immunoSEQ multiplex PCR, while TCRdb's copy carries only in-frame clones and drops some. The data show about 71,000 clones, 86% seen once. By sample share, this clone is medium-sized (0.01 to 0.1%). Source material: peripheral blood. V usage is TRBV19 and J usage is TRBJ1-1, with unresolved D. The receptor's source is a middle-aged man with active COVID-19. Written as DNA, the CDR3 is TGTGCCAGTAGGGGAGGAGTGAACGCTTTCTTT. Amino acids: CASRGGVNAFF.